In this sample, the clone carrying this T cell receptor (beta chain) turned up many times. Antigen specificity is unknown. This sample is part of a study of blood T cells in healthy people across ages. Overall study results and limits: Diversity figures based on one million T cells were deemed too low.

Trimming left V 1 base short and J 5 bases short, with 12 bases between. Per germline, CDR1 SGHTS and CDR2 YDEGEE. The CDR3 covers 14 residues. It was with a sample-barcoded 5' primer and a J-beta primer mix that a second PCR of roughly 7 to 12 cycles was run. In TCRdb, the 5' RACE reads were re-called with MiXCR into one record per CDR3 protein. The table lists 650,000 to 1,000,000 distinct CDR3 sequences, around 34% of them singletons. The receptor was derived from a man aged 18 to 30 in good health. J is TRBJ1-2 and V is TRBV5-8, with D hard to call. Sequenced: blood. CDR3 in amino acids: CASSLRAADYGYTF. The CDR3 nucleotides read TGTGCCAGCAGCTTGCGGGCCGCCGATTATGGCTACACCTTC.